The T cell receptor beta chain under discussion was sequenced for a study of identifying expanded T cells in peripheral blood. CDR1 and CDR2 from the germline V gene are LGHNT and FRNRAP. This CDR3 has 15 residues. The V and J ends lost 1 base and 7 bases respectively, with 14 bases between them. Regarding the study as a whole: Differentially abundant clones: about 1.1 between replicates, 16.4 at around 14 days, around 19 at four. Across healthy donors, higher total template counts meant significantly greater roughly 2-week count variance.

Produced via immunoSEQ multiplex PCR; TCRdb's table is partial and in-frame only. The sample holds over 70,000 clones, about 88% seen once. No infections or other immune events were documented during collection. In the case of this clone: Its antigen is not known.

Source material: blood. This chain uses TRBV12-5 with TRBJ1-5, with D perhaps matching TRBD1 (5 bases). This clonotype was obtained from a person aged 18 to 75 in good health. The CDR3 is CASGLGGRMRQPQHF. DNA of the CDR3: TGTGCTAGTGGTTTGGGGGGGAGGATGAGGCAGCCCCAGCATTTT.